This T cell receptor beta chain derives from a study of T cells in women clearing cervical HPV infection. Whole-study context: Cases' blood sampling followed lesion detection by median approximately 140 days (90 to 200). Study findings and constraints: Cases and controls were distinguished at AUC about 0.8 by richness and V genes.

Notes on this clone: Its matching antigen is unknown.

Sequenced by immunoSEQ multiplex PCR; TCRdb stores in-frame clones only, minus some. The listing records about 14,000 clones. The sample comprised blood buffy coat. This receptor was obtained from a woman aged 18-70 years with a cervical HPV16 infection that either progressed to CIN3+ or cleared (not recorded which).

Incomplete CDR3 DNA: TGTGCCAGCAGCTTAGCGGGGGCGGGGGCAGATACC. Amino acid sequence: CASSLAGAGADT. The entire CDR3 sequence reads CASSLAGAGADTQYF. The chain combines TRBV7-6 with TRBJ2-5, with a possible D match to TRBD2 (7 bases). The missing CDR3 end, 3 residues past where the read stops, is filled in from the germline J gene. This CDR3 contains 15 residues. Germline-derived CDR1 and CDR2 are SGHVS and FNYEAQ. The full variable domain, rest sourced from reference TRBV7-6 and TRBJ2-5, is GAGVSQSPRYKVTKRGQDVALRCDPISGHVSLYWYRQALGQGPEFLTYFNYEAQQDKSGLPNDRFSAERPEGSISTLTIQRTEQRDSAMYRCASSLAGAGADTQYFGPGTRLLVL.